What follows are 21 T cell receptor beta chains derived from one specimen sequenced in a study of T-cell memory formation after mild COVID-19 (TCRdb year 2021). Library construction relied on 5' RACE. The sequencer listed for this sample is Illumina NovaSeq 6000. The raw public reads went through TCRdb reprocessing: fastp at Q25, MiXCR clone calling, in-frame beta chains kept. Every entry covers one CDR3 protein and lists the most common genes and DNA from its rows. The sample table lists hundreds of thousands of distinct CDR3 sequences, 25% to 30% of them with a count of one. Approximately 15% of the sample is taken by the ten largest. The sample consisted of PBMCs or a T cell subset sorted from them (not recorded which). The receptor source for this set is an adult woman who had mild COVID-19 (a few samples of this study predate the infection). The sample titles of this study are shuffled in the database, so cell type and time point are left out; the donor was told from shared clones.

This clonotype was detected many times. The gene calls are TRBV30 and TRBJ2-3, with D perhaps matching TRBD2 (5 bases). In germline, CDR1 is GTSNPN, CDR2 SVGIG (reference sequence). Trimming removed 2 bases at V and 6 bases at J, with 12 bases between. There are 13 residues in the CDR3. For the CDR3, the DNA is TGTGCCTGGAGTCTTGGGAGCTCCGATACGCAGTATTTT. It yields the protein CAWSLGSSDTQYF.

CDR3: CASSKGASGNQPQHF. The CDR3 bases are TGTGCCAGCAGCAAAGGGGCGAGTGGCAATCAGCCCCAGCATTTT. The J gene is TRBJ1-5, the V gene TRBV21-1; the table assigns TRBD1, which was not confirmed against the DNA. TRBV21-1 corresponds to a pseudogene. This CDR3 region has 15 residues.

The chain carries TRBV30 and TRBJ2-3; TRBD2 aligns across 7 bases. This CDR3 region has 15 residues. V dropped 0 bases and J dropped 4; count of bases not matched to a gene: 7. Germline-derived CDR1 and CDR2 are GTSNPN and SVGIG (reference sequence). The CDR3 nucleotides read TGTGCCTGGAGTGTACTTGCGGGAGTCTCAGATACGCAGTATTTT. As protein: CAWSVLAGVSDTQYF. Full variable domain (missing parts from reference TRBV30 and TRBJ2-3): SQTIHQWPATLVQPVGSPLSLECTVEGTSNPNLYWYRQAAGRGLQLLFYSVGIGQISSEVPQNLSASRPQDRQFILSSKKLLLSDSGFYLCAWSVLAGVSDTQYFGPGTRLTVL.

This clonotype was counted only a few times. The V and J genes are TRBV5-6 and TRBJ2-7; TRBD2 matches 9 bases. The V segment lost 6 bases and the J segment 2 bases; nucleotides outside the gene matches: 9. This CDR3 spans 15 amino acids. CDR1 and CDR2 from the germline V gene are SGHDT and YYEEEE. The CDR3: CASTYRERGAYEQYF. The DNA of the CDR3 is TGTGCCAGCACCTACAGGGAGCGGGGGGCCTACGAGCAGTACTTC.

This clonotype was counted only a few times. V is TRBV29-1 and J is TRBJ2-7; D gene uncertain. The V gene's germline CDR1 is SQVTM and CDR2 ANQGSEA. V was shortened by 5 bases and J by 2 bases, with 13 bases between the two germline ends. There are 13 residues in the CDR3. The CDR3 protein is CSVRREGTYEQYF. CDR3 nucleotides: TGCAGCGTTCGTAGGGAAGGAACCTACGAGCAGTACTTC.

This clonotype showed up just a few times. V gene TRBV6-2 or TRBV6-3 combines with J gene TRBJ2-7, with 10 bases aligning to TRBD1. The V gene's germline CDR1 is MNHEY and CDR2 SVGEGT. V was clipped by 7 bases and J by 3 bases; unmatched bases: 12. There are 16 residues in the CDR3. Written as DNA, the CDR3 is TGTGCCAGCACCAAGATGGGGGACAGGGGAAGCTACGAGCAGTACTTC. It is translated as CASTKMGDRGSYEQYF.

This clonotype was seen a few times. This chain links TRBV12-3 or TRBV12-4 with TRBJ1-1; D is ambiguous. This CDR3 is built from 13 residues. Between the trimmed V and J ends, which lost 2 bases and 9 bases, there was a span of 13 bases. CDR3 in amino acids: CASSLSGWEKAFF. For the CDR3, the DNA is TGTGCCAGCAGTTTATCCGGGTGGGAGAAAGCTTTCTTT.

The chain has TRBV5-1 and TRBJ2-7; tentative D call: TRBD1 (5 bases). This CDR3 is built from 15 residues. V was pared by 0 bases and J by 0 bases, with 10 bases between. Germline-derived CDR1 and CDR2 are SGHRS and YFSETQ. CDR3 sequence (DNA): TGCGCCAGCAGCTTGGGACAGATGATCTCCTACGAGCAGTACTTC. Amino acids: CASSLGQMISYEQYF.

This chain links TRBV24-1 with TRBJ2-1; 10 bases map to TRBD1. This CDR3 has 13 amino acids. Germline V CDR1 and CDR2: KGHDR, SFDVKD. Trimming removed 10 bases from V and 8 bases from J; junction bases left unmatched: 7. CDR3 sequence (DNA): TGTGCCACGCAGGGACAGGGGTTCTATGAGCAGTTCTTC. Protein: CATQGQGFYEQFF.

The genes are TRBV6-5 and TRBJ1-5; 7 bases line up with TRBD1. Germline CDR1 is MNHEY and CDR2 is SVGAGI. V was clipped by 0 bases and J by 10 bases; unmatched bases: 9. The CDR3 is made up of 15 amino acids. This CDR3 reads CASSYSSDRASPQHF. The DNA of the CDR3 is TGTGCCAGCAGTTACTCGAGTGACAGGGCCAGTCCCCAGCATTTT.

J is TRBJ2-3 and V is TRBV7-6; TRBD2 aligns across 14 bases. The ends lost 5 bases at V and 5 bases at J; junction bases unmatched: 6. Germline loops: CDR1 SGHVS, CDR2 FNYEAQ. CDR3 length: 16 amino acids. DNA for the CDR3: TGTGCCAGCAGCCCGACTAGCGGGAGGGCTGGAGATACGCAGTATTTT. It yields the protein CASSPTSGRAGDTQYF.

A few counts support this clonotype. The gene calls are TRBV27 and TRBJ2-2; D is unresolved. The CDR3 covers 14 residues. From germline, CDR1 is MNHEY and CDR2 SMNVEV (reference sequence). V was trimmed by 6 bases and J by 3 bases, leaving 11 bases between them. This chain's CDR3 is CASRLLMDTGELFF. The CDR3 DNA follows: TGTGCCAGCAGGCTATTAATGGACACCGGGGAGCTGTTTTTT.

The genes are TRBV3-1 and TRBJ1-4; no clear D. V gave up 7 bases and J gave up 4 bases, with 16 bases separating them. Looked up from germline, CDR1 is LGHDT and CDR2 is YNNKEL (reference sequence). The CDR3 runs 15 residues. For the CDR3, the DNA is TGTGCCAGCAAACGGGGAGTCCTTCGTAATGAAAAACTGTTTTTT. Its protein is CASKRGVLRNEKLFF.

The V call is TRBV12-3 or TRBV12-4, the J call TRBJ1-2, with D uncertain. The CDR3 is 11 residues long. The V end was cut by 5 bases, the J end by 5 bases, with 6 bases between. CDR3 DNA: TGTGCCAGCAGTGCATGGTATGGCTACACCTTC. It specifies CASSAWYGYTF.

The V call is TRBV20-1, the J call TRBJ2-7; tentatively, D is TRBD1 (5 bases). Germline V gene data show CDR1 as DFQATT and CDR2 as SNEGSKA (reference sequence). Trimming pared 3 bases from V and 4 bases from J, leaving 10 bases between. The CDR3 runs 12 residues. CDR3 sequence (DNA): TGCAGTGCTAGTTACCAGGGATACGAGCAGTACTTC. As protein: CSASYQGYEQYF.

CDR3 amino acids: CASSLAGQGEWAEAFF. In nucleotides, the CDR3 is TGTGCCAGCAGCTTAGCTGGACAGGGGGAGTGGGCTGAAGCTTTCTTT. The genes are TRBV7-9 and TRBJ1-1; TRBD1 matches at 10 bases. Losses at the gene ends were 0 bases for V and 6 bases for J; bases not matched to a gene: 7. The CDR3 consists of 16 residues. CDR1 SEHNR and CDR2 FQNEAQ come from the germline V gene (reference sequence). Drawing the rest from reference TRBV7-9 and TRBJ1-1, the complete variable domain is DTGVSQNPRHKITKRGQNVTFRCDPISEHNRLYWYRQTLGQGPEFLTYFQNEAQLEKSRLLSDRFSAERPKGSFSTLEIQRTEQGDSAMYLCASSLAGQGEWAEAFFGQGTRLTVV.

The CDR3 DNA reads as TGTGCCAGCAGCCCACTTAGTCTAGCGGGAGGGCTCACCGGGGAGCTGTTTTTT. Translating it yields CASSPLSLAGGLTGELFF. This chain connects TRBV7-8 to TRBJ2-2; 12 bases fit TRBD2. The V gene's germline CDR1 is SGHVS and CDR2 FQNEAQ. The CDR3 is 18 amino acids. V lost 5 bases to trimming and J lost 4 bases; unmatched junction nucleotides: 11.

The CDR3 nucleotides read TGTGCCAGCAGCTTACGCCTAGCGGGGGGCCGGGCATACGAGCAGTACTTC. This encodes CASSLRLAGGRAYEQYF. The chain employs TRBV7-8 and TRBJ2-7, with 11 bases fitting TRBD2. The V and J ends lost 2 bases and 4 bases, in that order; junction bases with no gene match: 10. This CDR3 comprises 17 residues. CDR1 and CDR2 (germline): SGHVS, FQNEAQ.

The chain joins TRBV29-1 to TRBJ2-3; the match to TRBD2 covers 13 bases. Germline V gene sequence: CDR1 SQVTM, CDR2 ANQGSEA. The CDR3 has 19 residues. J lost 5 bases, V lost 0 bases, and 14 bases had no gene match. The CDR3 protein is CSVEDPPPGLAGVVDTQYF. The CDR3 region has the DNA TGCAGCGTTGAAGACCCCCCCCCTGGACTAGCGGGAGTGGTAGATACGCAGTATTTT.

This clonotype was recorded a few times. J is TRBJ2-1 and V is TRBV1. TRBV1 is a pseudogene. The CDR3 loop spans 14 amino acids. The CDR3 DNA reads TGCACCAGCAGCCAAGTGGAGACTTACAATGAGCAGTTCTTC. Amino acid sequence: CTSSQVETYNEQFF.

A word on this clonotype: A read error may produce the germline difference seen at one junction end. This chain uses TRBV27 with TRBJ1-1; TRBD1 aligns across 8 bases. Germline-derived CDR1 and CDR2 are MNHEY and SMNVEV (reference sequence). The CDR3 consists of 14 residues. DNA for the CDR3: TGTGCCATCAGTTTGGCAGGGGGCTTAGCTGAAGCTTTCTTT. It yields the protein CAISLAGGLAEAFF.